This T cell receptor beta chain was profiled in a study of PD-L1 blockade in urothelial cancer. Study-level information: Men with urothelial cancer arising in the bladder made up most of the 29 patients. A median blood sample held approximately 150,000 T cells and approximately 83,000 unique TCRs. Study-level results: Tumor-associated blood clones were expanded more by durable-benefit patients at 3 weeks.

Each patient's cancer was a locally advanced or metastatic urothelial carcinoma. Produced via immunoSEQ multiplex PCR; TCRdb's table is partial and in-frame only. The data hold about 50,000 clones, with 70% to 90% observed a single time. This clone turned up a few times. Antigen specificity is unknown. V was pared by 6 bases and J by 6 bases, with 12 bases of the junction left unmatched. CDR1 and CDR2 (germline): MNHEY, SMNVEV (reference sequence). CDR3 length: 15 amino acids. The sample was PBMCs, taken around atezolizumab (anti-PD-L1) treatment. The origin of this receptor is a man in his 60s with urothelial cancer. The J gene is TRBJ2-3, the V gene TRBV27; 7 nucleotides line up with TRBD2. Here the CDR3 reads CASSLTSPISDTQYF. The CDR3 DNA sequence: TGTGCCAGCAGCCTGACTAGCCCCATTTCGGATACGCAGTATTTT.